Each of the 31 T cell receptor beta chains below was sequenced from the same sample in a study of blood T cell repertoires in COVID-19. Data came from immunoSEQ multiplex PCR; TCRdb stores just in-frame clones and leaves some out. The sample holds under 250,000 clones, about 85% seen once. Sequenced input: peripheral blood. The receptors come from a man in his forties with acute or convalescent COVID-19.

The V gene is TRBV28, the J gene TRBJ1-5; D remains unclear. The germline gives CDR1 MDHEN, CDR2 SYDVKM. This CDR3 contains 12 residues. The V and J ends lost 7 bases and 5 bases respectively, with 9 bases between them. CDR3 region: CASNPADQPQHF. In DNA, the CDR3 is TGTGCCAGCAACCCAGCGGATCAGCCCCAGCATTTT.

The V call is TRBV19, the J call TRBJ2-1; 14 nucleotides agree with TRBD2. V was clipped by 2 bases and J by 15 bases; unmatched bases: 3. Germline V gene data show CDR1 as LNHDA and CDR2 as SQIVND (reference sequence). The CDR3 loop spans 13 amino acids. Here the CDR3 reads CASSITTSGRAFF. The DNA of the CDR3 is TGTGCCAGTAGTATAACGACTAGCGGGAGGGCGTTCTTC. The full variable domain, with the rest looked up from reference TRBV19 and TRBJ2-1, is DGGITQSPKYLFRKEGQNVTLSCEQNLNHDAMYWYRQDPGQGLRLIYYSQIVNDFQKGDIAEGYSVSREKKESFPLTVTSAQKNPTAFYLCASSITTSGRAFFGPGTRLTVL.

The sample holds a few counts of this clone. This chain joins TRBV7-9 and TRBJ2-7; D is ambiguous. The CDR3 covers 15 residues. The germline V and J ends were trimmed by 4 bases and 7 bases, with 20 bases remaining between them. Per the germline V gene, CDR1 is SEHNR and CDR2 is FQNEAQ (reference sequence). CDR3 sequence (DNA): TGTGCCAGCAGCTCGACGGAATTATCACTACGGGAGCAGTACTTC. Translation: CASSSTELSLREQYF.

V usage is TRBV19 and J usage is TRBJ2-3; 8 bases map to TRBD2. V was pared by 1 base and J by 9 bases, with 12 bases of the junction left unmatched. The CDR3 loop spans 16 amino acids. CDR1 is LNHDA and CDR2 is SQIVND in the germline V gene (reference sequence). As DNA, the CDR3 is TGTGCCAGTAGTATAGTGGGGCGGGGGGACGGTCGGACGCAGTATTTT. Encoded protein: CASSIVGRGDGRTQYF.

The CDR3, as DNA: TGTGCCACCAGTGATCCCCCCCCGCAAGAGACCCAGTACTTC. Its translation: CATSDPPPQETQYF. This sequence joins TRBV24-1 and TRBJ2-5; no definite D call. V dropped 3 bases and J dropped 2 bases, with 9 bases sitting between them. CDR1 KGHDR and CDR2 SFDVKD come from the germline V gene. The CDR3 length is 14 residues.

This rearrangement joins TRBV9 to TRBJ2-1; D not certain. V dropped 8 bases and J dropped 6 bases, with 21 bases sitting between them. The V gene's germline CDR1 is SGDLS and CDR2 YYNGEE. The CDR3 spans 15 residues. CDR3 sequence: CASPVNSPCPNEQFF. CDR3 in DNA: TGTGCCAGTCCCGTAAACTCCCCATGTCCCAATGAGCAGTTCTTC. Filled out from reference TRBV9 and TRBJ2-1, the complete variable domain reads DSGVTQTPKHLITATGQRVTLRCSPRSGDLSVYWYQQSLDQGLQFLIQYYNGEERAKGNILERFSAQQFPDLHSELNLSSLELGDSALYFCASPVNSPCPNEQFFGPGTRLTVL.

The V and J genes are TRBV27 and TRBJ1-1; 8 bases map to TRBD1. The CDR3 consists of 13 residues. With 6 bases clipped from V and 5 bases from J, the junction kept 5 bases outside the gene matches. Germline CDR1 and CDR2: MNHEY and SMNVEV (reference sequence). CDR3 amino acids: CASSGQGRTEAFF. CDR3 nucleotides: TGTGCCAGCAGCGGACAGGGTCGGACTGAAGCTTTCTTT.

This clone was detected only a few times. The chain couples TRBV28 to TRBJ2-7; D is perhaps TRBD1 (6 bases). Trimming took 4 bases from V and 5 from J, leaving 24 bases between them. Germline V gene lookup returns CDR1 MDHEN and CDR2 SYDVKM. The CDR3 has 17 residues. As DNA, the CDR3 is TGTGCCAGCAGTTCGGGTATAGGTGGAGGCTCAGGGGACGAGCAGTACTTC. Protein sequence: CASSSGIGGGSGDEQYF. The full variable domain, its missing parts supplied by reference TRBV28 and TRBJ2-7, is DVKVTQSSRYLVKRTGEKVFLECVQDMDHENMFWYRQDPGLGLRLIYFSYDVKMKEKGDIPEGYSVSREKKERFSLILESASTNQTSMYLCASSSGIGGGSGDEQYFGPGTRLTVT.

The CDR3 DNA reads TGCGCCAGCAGCCCGGTCGGGACAGATGGCTACACCTTC. Translating it yields CASSPVGTDGYTF. The chain recombines TRBV5-1 with TRBJ1-2; TRBD1 matches at 7 bases. Per the germline V gene, CDR1 is SGHRS and CDR2 is YFSETQ. V lost 4 bases, J lost 6 bases, and 6 bases stayed unmatched. This CDR3 comprises 13 residues.

V is TRBV19 and J is TRBJ2-3; no clear D gene. Germline V gene sequence: CDR1 LNHDA, CDR2 SQIVND (reference sequence). This CDR3 comprises 13 residues. Trimming cost V 1 base and J 10 bases, with 12 bases left between them. In nucleotides, the CDR3 is TGTGCCAGTAGTATAGGCCCTGCCCGGGCGCAGTATTTT. Protein sequence: CASSIGPARAQYF.

This sequence joins TRBV7-6 and TRBJ2-2; 9 nucleotides align to TRBD2. V lost 6 bases to trimming and J lost 1 base; unmatched junction nucleotides: 15. The CDR3 covers 19 residues. The V gene's germline CDR1 is SGHVS and CDR2 FNYEAQ. In DNA, the CDR3 is TGTGCCAGCAGTCCAAGACCCCGGACTAGCGTCTTGAACACCGGGGAGCTGTTTTTT. Encoded protein: CASSPRPRTSVLNTGELFF. Using reference TRBV7-6 and TRBJ2-2 for the parts outside the CDR3, the full variable domain is GAGVSQSPRYKVTKRGQDVALRCDPISGHVSLYWYRQALGQGPEFLTYFNYEAQQDKSGLPNDRFSAERPEGSISTLTIQRTEQRDSAMYRCASSPRPRTSVLNTGELFFGEGSRLTVL.

The chain carries TRBV4-1 and TRBJ2-7, with D possibly TRBD2 on 6 matching bases. Germline CDR1 and CDR2: MGHRA and YSYEKL. V was pared by 3 bases and J by 3 bases, with 12 bases between. The CDR3 sequence is 14 residues long. This CDR3 reads CASSHTGDGYEQYF. For the CDR3, the DNA is TGCGCCAGCAGCCACACGGGGGATGGCTACGAGCAGTACTTC.

This sequence joins TRBV7-3 and TRBJ2-2; D call uncertain. Trimming left V 5 bases short and J 4 bases short, with 11 bases between. Per germline, CDR1 SGHTA and CDR2 FQGTGA. There are 14 residues in the CDR3. As DNA, the CDR3 is TGTGCCAGCAGCCTATACGTTGGCACCGGGGAGCTGTTTTTT. Protein sequence: CASSLYVGTGELFF.

V usage is TRBV2 and J usage is TRBJ2-1; 9 bases agree with TRBD2. The CDR3 contains 13 residues. J was trimmed by 9 bases and V by 6 bases; bases with no gene match: 6. Germline V gene lookup returns CDR1 SNHLY and CDR2 FYNNEI. The CDR3 loop reads CASRREGSGEQFF. The DNA of the CDR3 is TGTGCCAGCAGGCGGGAGGGGTCGGGTGAGCAGTTCTTC.

The V call is TRBV2, the J call TRBJ2-1; D call uncertain. Germline lookup yields CDR1 SNHLY and CDR2 FYNNEI. The CDR3 length is 13 residues. V dropped 6 bases and J dropped 4 bases, with 10 bases sitting between them. CDR3 DNA: TGTGCCAGCAGACGGAGTTCGTACAATGAGCAGTTCTTC. This codes for CASRRSSYNEQFF. The whole variable domain, remainder taken from reference TRBV2 and TRBJ2-1, is EPEVTQTPSHQVTQMGQEVILRCVPISNHLYFYWYRQILGQKVEFLVSFYNNEISEKSEIFDDQFSVERPDGSNFTLKIRSTKLEDSAMYFCASRRSSYNEQFFGPGTRLTVL.

In nucleotides, the CDR3 is TGTGCCAGTAGTTTCGGCGGGGGCCCAGGGGAGCAGTTCTTC. It encodes CASSFGGGPGEQFF. The chain couples TRBV19 to TRBJ2-1; D might be TRBD2 (7 bases). Germline assignment: CDR1 LNHDA and CDR2 SQIVND (reference sequence). The CDR3 totals 14 residues. Trimming pared 5 bases from V and 10 bases from J, leaving 18 bases between. Drawing the rest from reference TRBV19 and TRBJ2-1, the complete variable domain is DGGITQSPKYLFRKEGQNVTLSCEQNLNHDAMYWYRQDPGQGLRLIYYSQIVNDFQKGDIAEGYSVSREKKESFPLTVTSAQKNPTAFYLCASSFGGGPGEQFFGPGTRLTVL.

The chain uses TRBV25-1 and TRBJ2-1, with 11 bases fitting TRBD1. V was clipped by 4 bases and J by 4 bases; unmatched bases: 12. The CDR3 runs 18 residues. The germline gives CDR1 MGHDK, CDR2 SYGVNS. CDR3 sequence (DNA): TGTGCCAGCAGTGCCCGCCGGACAGGGGGCGATAAGTACAATGAGCAGTTCTTC. Translated: CASSARRTGGDKYNEQFF.

The genes are TRBV4-3 and TRBJ2-3; a possible D gene is TRBD2 (5 bases). The CDR3 is 15 residues long. The ends were cut back, 0 bases at V and 4 bases at J, with 11 bases in the middle. Per germline, CDR1 LGHNA and CDR2 YSLEER. Here the CDR3 reads CASSQDRTSPDTQYF. DNA for the CDR3: TGCGCCAGCAGCCAAGACCGGACTTCCCCAGATACGCAGTATTTT.

This clone has only a few counts. The rearrangement links TRBV5-1 to TRBJ2-3; 15 nucleotides match TRBD2. CDR1 and CDR2 from the germline V gene are SGHRS and YFSETQ. V was pared by 8 bases and J by 4 bases, with 11 bases of the junction left unmatched. This CDR3 spans 17 amino acids. Here the CDR3 reads CASRTSGGALYADTQYF. CDR3 DNA: TGCGCCAGTAGGACTAGCGGGGGGGCCCTCTACGCAGATACGCAGTATTTT.

The chain has TRBV2 and TRBJ1-3; tentatively, D is TRBD1 (5 bases). With 8 bases removed from V and 0 bases from J, the gap between germline ends came to 17 bases. This CDR3 has 16 residues. Germline CDR1 and CDR2: SNHLY and FYNNEI. The CDR3 sequence is CASGRERGNSGNTIYF. DNA of the CDR3: TGTGCCAGCGGCCGGGAGCGGGGCAACTCTGGAAACACCATATATTTT.

This chain uses TRBV19 with TRBJ1-1; D possibly corresponds to TRBD1 (5 bases). Germline V gene data show CDR1 as LNHDA and CDR2 as SQIVND (reference sequence). Trimming removed 6 bases from V and 4 bases from J, with 12 bases in between. This CDR3 spans 13 amino acids. The CDR3 sequence: CASREGLSTEAFF. Written as DNA, the CDR3 is TGTGCCAGTAGGGAGGGGCTGAGCACTGAAGCTTTCTTT.

The genes are TRBV10-3 and TRBJ2-7; a possible D gene is TRBD1 (6 bases). CDR1 and CDR2 from the germline V gene are ENHRY and SYGVKD. The V end lost 5 bases, the J end lost 0 bases, and 8 bases lay between the germline ends. The CDR3 is 13 amino acids. The CDR3 region has the DNA TGTGCCATCAGTCAGGGGACCTCCTACGAGCAGTACTTC. This sequence encodes CAISQGTSYEQYF.

The gene calls are TRBV2 and TRBJ1-1; a possible D gene is TRBD1 (5 bases). The V and J ends lost 6 bases and 2 bases respectively, with 16 bases between them. Germline assignment: CDR1 SNHLY and CDR2 FYNNEI. The CDR3 is made up of 15 amino acids. This chain's CDR3 is CASRRRDGANTEAFF. The CDR3 coding sequence is TGTGCCAGCAGAAGGAGGGACGGGGCAAACACTGAAGCTTTCTTT.

This clone was seen a single time. The V call is TRBV30, the J call TRBJ2-7; weak D call: TRBD1 (6 bases). Trimming left V 3 bases short and J 5 bases short, with 20 bases between. Germline V gene sequence: CDR1 GTSNPN, CDR2 SVGIG (reference sequence). The CDR3 covers 15 residues. The CDR3 DNA follows: TGTGCCTGGAGACCTTTGGGGGACAACCCCGACGAGCAGTACTTC. This gives the protein CAWRPLGDNPDEQYF.

This clone was picked up a small number of times. CDR3 sequence: CASSEGGTGAPLNTEAFF. CDR3 coding DNA: TGTGCCAGCAGTGAAGGTGGGACAGGGGCCCCGTTGAACACTGAAGCTTTCTTT. This sequence joins TRBV6-1 and TRBJ1-1; 10 bases match TRBD1. Germline lookup yields CDR1 MNHNS and CDR2 SASEGT. With V trimmed by 1 base and J by 0 bases, 8 bases remained unmatched. This CDR3 comprises 18 residues.

This chain connects TRBV28 to TRBJ2-7; TRBD1 might be the D (6 bases). There are 13 residues in the CDR3. Germline V gene sequence: CDR1 MDHEN, CDR2 SYDVKM. V was trimmed by 2 bases and J by 3 bases, leaving 8 bases between them. The CDR3 region has the DNA TGTGCCAGCAGTTTAATGGACAGCTACGAGCAGTACTTC. This translates into CASSLMDSYEQYF.

The chain employs TRBV20-1 and TRBJ2-1, with 9 bases aligning to TRBD2. This CDR3 is built from 15 residues. V was clipped by 3 bases and J by 1 base; unmatched bases: 4. CDR1 and CDR2 (germline): DFQATT, SNEGSKA (reference sequence). The CDR3 bases are TGCAGTGCTAGTTCCAGCGGGGGGTCCTACAATGAGCAGTTCTTC. Translation gives CSASSSGGSYNEQFF.

J is TRBJ1-3 and V is TRBV6-4; D is unresolved. This CDR3 is built from 17 residues. Per germline, CDR1 MRHNA and CDR2 SNTAGT. Trimming pared 3 bases from V and 1 base from J, leaving 16 bases between. DNA of the CDR3: TGTGCCAGCAGTGAATGTGGGGTGGGGAGTTCTGGAAACACCATATATTTT. Its translation is CASSECGVGSSGNTIYF.

CDR3 DNA: TGTGCCAGCAGTCCGGACAGGGGGCGATCCCAGTACTTC. It yields the protein CASSPDRGRSQYF. V gene TRBV28 combines with J gene TRBJ2-5; 11 positions agree with TRBD1. Per the germline V gene, CDR1 is MDHEN and CDR2 is SYDVKM. The CDR3 runs 13 residues. The V and J ends lost 5 bases and 9 bases, in that order; junction bases with no gene match: 5.

The chain combines TRBV28 with TRBJ1-4; D unresolved. Trimming stripped 5 bases from V and 0 bases from J, with 10 bases between. Germline V CDR1 and CDR2: MDHEN, SYDVKM. The CDR3 is 15 residues long. CDR3 amino acids: CASSPMEATNEKLFF. The CDR3 DNA is TGTGCCAGCAGTCCCATGGAGGCAACTAATGAAAAACTGTTTTTT.

This clone was counted only a few times. This CDR3 is CASSLSGGTGWVTQYF. The CDR3 nucleotides read TGTGCCAGCAGTTTATCGGGAGGTACGGGGTGGGTTACGCAGTATTTT. The rearrangement uses TRBV27 and TRBJ2-3; D is perhaps TRBD2 (6 bases). The CDR3 length is 16 residues. CDR1 MNHEY and CDR2 SMNVEV come from the germline V gene (reference sequence). The V end was cut by 0 bases, the J end by 8 bases, with 18 bases between.